This is a list of T cell receptor beta chains from one sample in a study of cytomegalovirus exposure and HLA in healthy donors. Libraries were prepared by immunoSEQ multiplex PCR; TCRdb keeps only in-frame clonotypes and omits some of them. The sample has about 140,000 clones, about four fifths seen once; the top ten hold around 4.4%. The sequenced sample was PBMCs. These receptors all stem from a middle-aged man in good health and CMV-seronegative. Each CDR3 is given with its conserved first and last residue.

13	TRBV11-3	TRBJ2-7	CASSLKAGTGLYF
14	TRBV27	TRBJ1-3	CASSTGGPGNTIYF
11	TRBV16	TRBJ2-1	CASSQGRGQFF
16	TRBV14	TRBJ1-6	CASSQEWTSRNSPLHF
15	TRBV28	TRBJ1-1	CASSPRGAGNTEAFF
12	TRBV27	TRBJ1-5	CASGLGNQPQHF
16	TRBV28	TRBJ2-3	CASSLPGGGRTDTQYF
17	TRBV4-3	TRBJ1-2	CASSQDHRDRGGYGYTF
14	TRBV5-1	TRBJ1-4	CASGRDSTNEKLFF
15	TRBV25-1	TRBJ2-5	CASSDTSRQQETQYF
12	TRBV7-9	TRBJ2-7	CASSNGIGEQYF
15	TRBV6-6	TRBJ1-5	CASRPGQERFQPQHF
13	TRBV7-9	TRBJ2-7	CASSLAGVNEQYF
11	TRBV19	TRBJ1-2	CASSMRNGYTF
14	TRBV5-1	TRBJ1-5	CASSPTGNHQPQHF
15	TRBV5-8	TRBJ1-1	CASSFGTARNTEAFF
15	TRBV5-8	TRBJ2-2	CASSWTGLNTGELFF
17	TRBV4-1	TRBJ2-5	CASSQIRASGGEGTQYF
14	TRBV19	TRBJ1-2	CASIDRGSIYGYTF
14	TRBV19	TRBJ2-2	CASNRQVSIGELFF
13	TRBV9	TRBJ2-2	CASSPASTGELFF
13	TRBV14	TRBJ2-5	CASSQVWLGTQYF
15	TRBV6-5	TRBJ2-7	CASRTLRTGAHEQYF
18	TRBV27	TRBJ1-1	CASSPNPGHSRVNTEAFF
14	TRBV30	TRBJ2-7	CAWSVGRGSYEQYF
16	TRBV7-3	TRBJ2-5	CASSLTGSPEEETQYF
13	TRBV7-2	TRBJ2-7	CASSRNPGYEQYF
12	TRBV6-5	TRBJ1-5	CAIPSGSQPQHF
15	TRBV6-1	TRBJ1-5	CASSEALRGSQPQHF
16	TRBV9	TRBJ2-3	CASSLERTSGGNTQYF
15	TRBV19	TRBJ1-2	CASSIGGQRLYGYTF
11	TRBV28	TRBJ2-1	CASIYLHEQFF
15	TRBV5-1	TRBJ1-2	CASSTGTGGGYGYTF
13	TRBV5-6	TRBJ1-4	CASSLGVGEKLFF
16	TRBV28	TRBJ1-5	CASRLSDRGISQPQHF
13	TRBV7-2	TRBJ1-2	CASSLFGGNGYTF
16	TRBV5-1	TRBJ2-3	CASSGGTSGGTDTQYF
15	TRBV7-9	TRBJ2-1	CASSFMGGTYNEQFF
15	TRBV5-1	TRBJ1-1	CASSYGVALQAEAFF
14	TRBV14	TRBJ2-7	CASRPSGGTYEQYF
14	TRBV18	TRBJ2-1	CASSTAPIYNEQFF
14	TRBV18	TRBJ2-7	CASSPDSVVREQYF
14	TRBV5-6	TRBJ2-7	CASSLGQPLRGQYF
16	TRBV28	TRBJ2-7	CASSSPGSGGIHEQYF
14	TRBV18	TRBJ1-1	CASSRTGPNTEAFF
17	TRBV5-1	TRBJ1-1	CASSLGAGGLMNTEAFF
15	TRBV6-5	TRBJ1-5	CASSPWTGVNQPQHF
12	TRBV6-5	TRBJ1-4	CASSYQGEKLFF
14	TRBV9	TRBJ1-1	CASSVSGGNTEAFF
16	TRBV14	TRBJ2-3	CASSHRLAGFTDTQYF
14	TRBV25-1	TRBJ1-3	CASSGQGTGNTIYF
16	TRBV7-2	TRBJ1-3	CASSPGQAYSGNTIYF
15	TRBV12-5	TRBJ2-3	CASGNSGDWRDTQYF
15	TRBV10-3	TRBJ2-1	CAISVGTSGGNEQFF
13	TRBV28	TRBJ2-1	CASSDSTRKVQFF
15	TRBV5-1	.	CASSGGLVRPYEQYF
11	TRBV6-5	TRBJ1-3	CASMDMNTIYF
14	TRBV9	TRBJ1-6	CASSVRGLNSPLHF